These T cell receptor beta chains were read from a single sample in a study of Siglec-9 on CD8 T cells in melanoma. TCRdb's table, derived via immunoSEQ multiplex PCR, lists solely in-frame clones and lacks some. The data contain approximately 35,000 clones, approximately 83% of them seen just once; the ten biggest clones take up approximately 1.8%. Sequencing was performed on Siglec-9- CD8+ T cells sorted from blood. These receptors originate from a human donor in good health. The CDR3 runs from the conserved cysteine through the conserved F or W.

CASSPFPGMGYGYTF	TRBJ1-2	TRBV7-9
CASAHAVTDTQYF	TRBJ2-3	TRBV6-4
CASSSSTGPLNYGYTF	TRBJ1-2	TRBV27
CASKESGLYNEQFF	TRBJ2-1	TRBV25-1
CASGVRGAPTFSGNTIYF	TRBJ1-3	TRBV28
CASSLLGSTIYF	TRBJ1-3	TRBV19
CASSFLNTEAFF	TRBJ1-1	TRBV7-9
CASKAGNDRGWYEKLFF	TRBJ1-4	TRBV2
CASRLGGANYGYTF	TRBJ1-2	TRBV6-5
CASSLGTGGTDTQYF	TRBJ2-3	TRBV13
CASSLVAGSSYNEQFF	TRBJ2-1	TRBV13
CASSLDVGEAFF	TRBJ1-1	TRBV28
CASSLSGEGRQETQYF	TRBJ2-5	TRBV7-3
CASSYSATGAAGYTF	TRBJ1-2	TRBV6-5
CASMPTGGTEAFF	TRBJ1-1	TRBV5-4
CASSPRDNEQFF	TRBJ2-1	TRBV11-3
CASSLGRQGDTEAFF	TRBJ1-1	TRBV7-9
CASSLGVSPAEQYF	TRBJ2-7	TRBV7-3
CAISDFTGGDLKTEAFF	TRBJ1-1	TRBV10-3
CASSIRGEGGITEAFF	TRBJ1-1	TRBV19
CASSSPGQGPDTQYF	TRBJ2-3	TRBV7-9
CASSAGTGVSYEQYF	TRBJ2-7	TRBV2
CASSLGSFIEQFF	TRBJ2-1	TRBV28
CASSLYKGKGQETQYF	TRBJ2-5	TRBV7-9
CASSLEGGRTDTQYF	TRBJ2-3	TRBV5-1
CASAEGRLFYEQYF	TRBJ2-7	TRBV5-1